This T cell receptor beta chain was sequenced during a study of blood T cell repertoires in COVID-19. Clones were read by immunoSEQ multiplex PCR, and TCRdb kept only the in-frame ones, dropping some. This table holds fewer than 300,000 clones, around 85% found once. The origin of this receptor is a human donor with COVID-19, enrolled during active disease. The donor label of this sample is uncertain. The specimen sequenced was peripheral blood.

CDR3 nucleotide sequence: TGTGCCATCAGTGAGCAGGGTGCCTCTGAAGCTTTCTTT. Its protein is CAISEQGASEAFF. The rearrangement links TRBV10-3 to TRBJ1-1, with D perhaps TRBD1 (5 bases). Trimming removed 2 bases at V and 6 bases at J, with 10 bases between. This CDR3 has 13 residues. CDR1 is ENHRY and CDR2 is SYGVKD in the germline V gene.